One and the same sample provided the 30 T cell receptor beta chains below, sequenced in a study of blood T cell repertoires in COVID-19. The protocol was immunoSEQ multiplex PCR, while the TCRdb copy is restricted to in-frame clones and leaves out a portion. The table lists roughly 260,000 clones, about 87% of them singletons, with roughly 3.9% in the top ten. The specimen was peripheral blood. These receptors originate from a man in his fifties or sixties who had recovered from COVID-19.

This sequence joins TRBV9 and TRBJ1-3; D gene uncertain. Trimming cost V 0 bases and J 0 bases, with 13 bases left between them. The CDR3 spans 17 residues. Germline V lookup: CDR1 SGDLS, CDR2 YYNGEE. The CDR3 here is CASSVEGGSPSGNTIYF. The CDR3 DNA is TGTGCCAGCAGCGTAGAAGGCGGGTCCCCCTCTGGAAACACCATATATTTT. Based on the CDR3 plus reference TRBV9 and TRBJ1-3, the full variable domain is DSGVTQTPKHLITATGQRVTLRCSPRSGDLSVYWYQQSLDQGLQFLIQYYNGEERAKGNILERFSAQQFPDLHSELNLSSLELGDSALYFCASSVEGGSPSGNTIYFGEGSWLTVV.

In nucleotides, the CDR3 is TGTGCCAGCAGCCCAGGGACAGGGAGCGAGCAGTACTTC. Protein: CASSPGTGSEQYF. The rearrangement joins TRBV9 to TRBJ2-7; the match to TRBD1 covers 9 bases. With 4 bases clipped from V and 6 bases from J, the junction kept 5 bases outside the gene matches. This CDR3 contains 13 residues. The germline V gene encodes CDR1 SGDLS and CDR2 YYNGEE. Full variable domain (rest looked up from reference TRBV9 and TRBJ2-7): DSGVTQTPKHLITATGQRVTLRCSPRSGDLSVYWYQQSLDQGLQFLIQYYNGEERAKGNILERFSAQQFPDLHSELNLSSLELGDSALYFCASSPGTGSEQYFGPGTRLTVT.

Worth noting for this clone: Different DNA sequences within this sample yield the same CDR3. DNA of the CDR3: TGTGCCAGCAGCTCAGGACAGTATGGCTACACCTTC. It translates to CASSSGQYGYTF. The J gene is TRBJ1-2, the V gene TRBV12-3 or TRBV12-4; weak D call: TRBD1 (6 bases). This CDR3 contains 12 residues. The germline V and J ends were trimmed by 6 bases and 5 bases, with 10 bases remaining between them.

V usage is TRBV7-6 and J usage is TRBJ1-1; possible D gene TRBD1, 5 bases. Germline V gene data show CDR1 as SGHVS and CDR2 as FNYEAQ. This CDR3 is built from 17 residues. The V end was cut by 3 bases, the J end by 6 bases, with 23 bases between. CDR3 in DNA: TGTGCCAGCAGCTTCTCAGGGTATCCCGCTGTTAACGCTGAAGCTTTCTTT. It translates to CASSFSGYPAVNAEAFF.

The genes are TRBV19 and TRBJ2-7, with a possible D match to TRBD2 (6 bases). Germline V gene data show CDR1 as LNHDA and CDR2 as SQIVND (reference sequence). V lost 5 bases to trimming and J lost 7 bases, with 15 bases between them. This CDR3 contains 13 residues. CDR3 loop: CASSPEGLREQYF. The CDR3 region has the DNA TGTGCCAGTAGTCCGGAGGGGCTGAGGGAGCAGTACTTC.

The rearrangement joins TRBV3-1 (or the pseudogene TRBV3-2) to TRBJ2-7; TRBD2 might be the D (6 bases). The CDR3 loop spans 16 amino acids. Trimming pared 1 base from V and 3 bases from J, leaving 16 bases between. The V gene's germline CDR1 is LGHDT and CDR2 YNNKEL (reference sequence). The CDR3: CASSQGGLSAGYEQYF. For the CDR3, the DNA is TGTGCCAGCAGCCAAGGTGGTCTCTCAGCGGGCTACGAGCAGTACTTC.

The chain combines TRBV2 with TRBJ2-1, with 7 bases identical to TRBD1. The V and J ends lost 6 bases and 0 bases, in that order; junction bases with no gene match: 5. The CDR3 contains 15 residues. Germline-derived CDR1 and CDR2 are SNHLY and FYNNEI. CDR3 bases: TGTGCCAGCAGGAAAGACAGGGCCTCCTACAATGAGCAGTTCTTC. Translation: CASRKDRASYNEQFF.

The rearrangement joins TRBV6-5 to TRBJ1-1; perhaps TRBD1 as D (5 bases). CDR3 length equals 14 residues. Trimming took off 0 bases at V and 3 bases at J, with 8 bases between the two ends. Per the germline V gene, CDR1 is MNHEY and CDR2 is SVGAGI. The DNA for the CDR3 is TGTGCCAGCAGTTACTCGGGCAGGGACACTGAAGCTTTCTTT. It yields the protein CASSYSGRDTEAFF.

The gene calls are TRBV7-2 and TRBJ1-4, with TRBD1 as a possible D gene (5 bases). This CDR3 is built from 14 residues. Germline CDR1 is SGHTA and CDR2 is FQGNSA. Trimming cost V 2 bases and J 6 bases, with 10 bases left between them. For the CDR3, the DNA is TGTGCCAGCAGCTTAAGCAGGGCGGATGAAAAACTGTTTTTT. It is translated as CASSLSRADEKLFF.

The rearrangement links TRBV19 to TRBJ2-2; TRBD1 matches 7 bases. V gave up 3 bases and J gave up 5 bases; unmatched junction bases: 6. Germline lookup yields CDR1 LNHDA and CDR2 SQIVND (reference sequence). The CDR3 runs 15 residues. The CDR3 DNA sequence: TGTGCCAGTAGTATCGGACAGGCGACGACCGGGGAGCTGTTTTTT. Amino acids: CASSIGQATTGELFF.

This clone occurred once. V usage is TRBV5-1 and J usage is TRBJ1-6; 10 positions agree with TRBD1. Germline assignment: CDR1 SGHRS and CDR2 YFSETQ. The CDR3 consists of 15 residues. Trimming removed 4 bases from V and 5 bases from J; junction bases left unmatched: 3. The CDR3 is CASSTGTGDNSPLHF. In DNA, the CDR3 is TGCGCCAGCAGCACCGGGACAGGGGATAATTCACCCCTCCACTTT.

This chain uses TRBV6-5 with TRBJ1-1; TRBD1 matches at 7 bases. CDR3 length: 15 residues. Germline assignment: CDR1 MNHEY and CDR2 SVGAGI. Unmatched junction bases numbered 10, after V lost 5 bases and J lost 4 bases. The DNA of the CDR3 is TGTGCCAGCAGTCTAAATATGGCAGGGGGCACTGAAGCTTTCTTT. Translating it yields CASSLNMAGGTEAFF.

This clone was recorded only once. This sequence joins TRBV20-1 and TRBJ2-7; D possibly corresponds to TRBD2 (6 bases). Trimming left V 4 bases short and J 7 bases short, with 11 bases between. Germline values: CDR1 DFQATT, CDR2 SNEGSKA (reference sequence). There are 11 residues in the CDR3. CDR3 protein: CSANSGLEQYF. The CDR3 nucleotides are TGCAGTGCTAACAGCGGGTTGGAGCAGTACTTC.

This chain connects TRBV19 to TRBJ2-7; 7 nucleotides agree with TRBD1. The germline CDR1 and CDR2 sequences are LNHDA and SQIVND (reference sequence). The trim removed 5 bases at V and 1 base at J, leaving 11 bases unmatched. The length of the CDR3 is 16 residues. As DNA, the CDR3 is TGTGCCAGTAGTCCCAAAGGGACAGTTCGTTCCTACGAGCAGTACTTC. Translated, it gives CASSPKGTVRSYEQYF.

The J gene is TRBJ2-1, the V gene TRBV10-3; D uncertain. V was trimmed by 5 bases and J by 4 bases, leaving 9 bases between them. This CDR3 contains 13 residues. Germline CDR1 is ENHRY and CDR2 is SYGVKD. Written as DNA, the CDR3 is TGTGCCATCAGTCAACAGAGATACAATGAGCAGTTCTTC. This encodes CAISQQRYNEQFF.

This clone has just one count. CDR3 in amino acids: CASSSKGQGGQPQHF. The CDR3 DNA sequence: TGTGCCAGCAGCTCTAAGGGACAGGGGGGACAGCCCCAGCATTTT. The chain employs TRBV5-6 and TRBJ1-5; TRBD1 matches 11 bases. Germline CDR1 and CDR2: SGHDT and YYEEEE. This CDR3 comprises 15 residues. V was clipped by 3 bases and J by 7 bases; unmatched bases: 6.

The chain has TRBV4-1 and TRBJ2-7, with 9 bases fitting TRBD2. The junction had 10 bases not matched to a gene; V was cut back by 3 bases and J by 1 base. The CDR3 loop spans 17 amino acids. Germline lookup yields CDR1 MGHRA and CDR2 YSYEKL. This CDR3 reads CASSHTMAGGPSYEQYF. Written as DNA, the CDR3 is TGCGCCAGCAGCCATACTATGGCGGGGGGGCCTTCCTACGAGCAGTACTTC.

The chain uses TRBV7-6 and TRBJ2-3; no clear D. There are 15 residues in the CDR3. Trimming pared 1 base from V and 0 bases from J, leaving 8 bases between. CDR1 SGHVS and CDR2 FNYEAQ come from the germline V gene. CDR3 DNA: TGTGCCAGCAGCTTAGTACTAACTAGCACAGATACGCAGTATTTT. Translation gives CASSLVLTSTDTQYF. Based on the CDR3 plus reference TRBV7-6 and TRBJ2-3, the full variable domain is GAGVSQSPRYKVTKRGQDVALRCDPISGHVSLYWYRQALGQGPEFLTYFNYEAQQDKSGLPNDRFSAERPEGSISTLTIQRTEQRDSAMYRCASSLVLTSTDTQYFGPGTRLTVL.

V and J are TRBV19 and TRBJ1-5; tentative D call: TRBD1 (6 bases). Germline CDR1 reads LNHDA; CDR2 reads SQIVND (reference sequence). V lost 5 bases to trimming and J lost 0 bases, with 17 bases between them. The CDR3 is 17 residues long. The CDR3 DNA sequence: TGTGCCAGTAGTTTTGGGCAGGGGCATAATAGCAATCAGCCCCAGCATTTT. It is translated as CASSFGQGHNSNQPQHF.

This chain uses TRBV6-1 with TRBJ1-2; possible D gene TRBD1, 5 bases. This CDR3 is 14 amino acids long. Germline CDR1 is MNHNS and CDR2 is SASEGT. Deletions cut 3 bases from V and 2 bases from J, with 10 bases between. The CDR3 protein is CASSDPTVNYGYTF. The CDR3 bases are TGTGCCAGCAGTGATCCGACAGTCAACTATGGCTACACCTTC.

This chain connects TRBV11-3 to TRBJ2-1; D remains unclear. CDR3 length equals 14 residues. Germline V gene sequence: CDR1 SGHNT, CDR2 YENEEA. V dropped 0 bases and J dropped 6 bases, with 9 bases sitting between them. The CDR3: CASSLDQWANEQFF. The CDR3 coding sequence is TGTGCCAGCAGCTTAGATCAATGGGCCAATGAGCAGTTCTTC.

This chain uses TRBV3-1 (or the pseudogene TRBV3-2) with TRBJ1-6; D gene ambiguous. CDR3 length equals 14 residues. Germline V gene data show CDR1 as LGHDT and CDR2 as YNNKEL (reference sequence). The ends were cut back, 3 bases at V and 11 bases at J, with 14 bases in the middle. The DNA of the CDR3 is TGTGCCAGCAGCCACAGACCAGGTTGGGCACCCCTCCACTTT. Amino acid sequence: CASSHRPGWAPLHF.

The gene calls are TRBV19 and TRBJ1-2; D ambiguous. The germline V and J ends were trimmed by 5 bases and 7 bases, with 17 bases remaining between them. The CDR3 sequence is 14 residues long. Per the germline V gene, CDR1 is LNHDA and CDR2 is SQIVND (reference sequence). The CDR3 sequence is CASSATGHAGGYTF. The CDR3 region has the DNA TGTGCCAGTAGTGCGACGGGTCATGCGGGTGGCTACACCTTC.

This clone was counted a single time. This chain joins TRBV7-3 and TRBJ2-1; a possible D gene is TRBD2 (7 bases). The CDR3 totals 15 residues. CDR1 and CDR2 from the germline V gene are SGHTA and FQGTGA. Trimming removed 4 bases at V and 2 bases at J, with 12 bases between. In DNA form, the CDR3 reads TGTGCCAGCAGCTCCTTAGGGGGGGCCTACAATGAGCAGTTCTTC. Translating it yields CASSSLGGAYNEQFF.

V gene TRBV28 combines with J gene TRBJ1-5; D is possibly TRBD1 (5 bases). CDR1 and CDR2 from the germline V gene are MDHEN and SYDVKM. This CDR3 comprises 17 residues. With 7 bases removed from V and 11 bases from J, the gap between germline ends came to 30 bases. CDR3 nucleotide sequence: TGTGCCAGCACATCTCCCCGGGAGCGGGTGAGGGGTGAGTCCCAGCATTTT. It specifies CASTSPRERVRGESQHF.

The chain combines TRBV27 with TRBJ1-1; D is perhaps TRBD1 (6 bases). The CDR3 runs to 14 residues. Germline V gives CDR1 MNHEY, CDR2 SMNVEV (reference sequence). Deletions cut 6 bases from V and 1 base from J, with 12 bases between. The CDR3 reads CASSRDTSNTEAFF. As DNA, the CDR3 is TGTGCCAGCAGCCGGGACACGTCGAACACTGAAGCTTTCTTT.

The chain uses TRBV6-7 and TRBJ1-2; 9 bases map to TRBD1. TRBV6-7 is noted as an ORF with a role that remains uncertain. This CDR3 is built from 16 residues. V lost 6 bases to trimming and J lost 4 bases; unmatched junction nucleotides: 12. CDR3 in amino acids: CASRYRGRPVSYGYTF. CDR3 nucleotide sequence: TGTGCCAGCAGATACAGGGGGCGCCCGGTTAGCTATGGCTACACCTTC.

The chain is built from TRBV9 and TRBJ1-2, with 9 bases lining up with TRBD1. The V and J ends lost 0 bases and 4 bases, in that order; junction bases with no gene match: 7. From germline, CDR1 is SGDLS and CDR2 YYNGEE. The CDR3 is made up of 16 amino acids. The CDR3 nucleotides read TGTGCCAGCAGCGTAGGATCGGGACAGGGAGGCTATGGCTACACCTTC. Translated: CASSVGSGQGGYGYTF.

The CDR3 is CAWKTGQETQYF. CDR3 sequence (DNA): TGTGCCTGGAAGACAGGCCAAGAGACCCAGTACTTC. V and J are TRBV30 and TRBJ2-5; possibly TRBD1 for D (6 bases). Germline-derived CDR1 and CDR2 are GTSNPN and SVGIG (reference sequence). The CDR3 sequence is 12 residues long. Trimming took off 4 bases at V and 1 base at J, with 7 bases between the two ends.

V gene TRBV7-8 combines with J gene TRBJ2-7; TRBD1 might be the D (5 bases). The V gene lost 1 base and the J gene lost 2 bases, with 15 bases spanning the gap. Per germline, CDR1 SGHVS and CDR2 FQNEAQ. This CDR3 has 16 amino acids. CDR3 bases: TGTGCCAGCAGCTTAGGGCGACAGACGACCCCCTACGAGCAGTACTTC. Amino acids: CASSLGRQTTPYEQYF.